Reported below is one T cell receptor beta chain. What it binds is not known. These data come from a study of cytomegalovirus exposure and HLA in healthy donors. Study conclusions and caveats: The study labeled around 160 TCR beta chains cytomegalovirus-associated. Most subjects had HLA-A and HLA-B alleles reportedly predicted accurately by TCR beta sequences. Other equally common chains were less clonally expanded than HLA-associated TCR beta chains, a later analysis showed.

Germline-derived CDR1 and CDR2 are MGHRA and YSYEKL. Trimming took 3 bases from V and 7 from J, leaving 19 bases between them. The CDR3 is made up of 16 amino acids. The PCR ran on 60 Vbeta and 13 Jbeta primers. Original handling: A follow-up analysis tallied 73 million or so unique TCR beta chains, roughly 9.9 million shared. Measured with immunoSEQ multiplex PCR; TCRdb has only the in-frame clones, and not every one. V, J and clone size are taken as reported in that table, and D and trimming were inferred from the DNA itself. The sample includes around 180,000 clones, roughly 78% of them seen just once.

This TCR was recovered from a woman aged 45-60 years in good health and CMV-seropositive. V and J are TRBV4-1 and TRBJ2-1; a possible D gene is TRBD2 (7 bases). What was sequenced was PBMCs. The DNA of the CDR3 is TGCGCCAGCAGCCAGGTGGGAGGGGGGCCGCGGAATGAGCAGTTCTTC. Translated, it gives CASSQVGGGPRNEQFF.